These 15 T cell receptor beta chains share one sample of origin, sequenced in a study of human T cells and chemical hapten exposure (dated by TCRdb to the early 2020s). Per the publication, the time point label means: pre-sensitization, week 0. Reading the label with the study, this specimen's treatment or condition is: therapeutic diphenylcyclopropenone sensitization with weekly scalp DPC. The protocol used for the library was RACE. The sequencer listed for this sample is NextSeq 500. TCRdb handled the public reads itself, with Q25 trimming in fastp and clone calling in MiXCR, and kept productive beta chains. Rows with one shared CDR3 protein collapse into an entry with the most common genes and DNA. Within this sample are a few hundred thousand distinct CDR3 sequences, with roughly 6% of them counted one time only. Roughly 8.2% of the sample comes from the top ten. Specimen: whole blood, collected in connection with sensitization to the hapten diphenylcyclopropenone (DPC). The receptors were gathered from a woman younger than 35 with alopecia areata. Some clones in this sample may be carry-over from other donors' samples.

The rearrangement uses TRBV5-1 and TRBJ2-7; D remains ambiguous. V was pared by 5 bases and J by 3 bases, with 6 bases between. The CDR3 contains 11 residues. Per germline, CDR1 SGHRS and CDR2 YFSETQ. CDR3 DNA sequence: TGCGCCAGCAGTCCGATCTACGAGCAGTACTTC. It is translated as CASSPIYEQYF.

The rearrangement joins TRBV6-2 or TRBV6-3 to TRBJ2-7, with 9 bases that match TRBD1. CDR3 length: 14 residues. Per the germline V gene, CDR1 is MNHEY and CDR2 is SVGEGT. J was trimmed by 3 bases and V by 6 bases; bases with no gene match: 6. Here the CDR3 DNA reads TGTGCCAGCAGGGCCGGGACAGGGAACTACGAGCAGTACTTC. Protein sequence: CASRAGTGNYEQYF.

The chain combines TRBV7-9 with TRBJ1-1, with 8 bases aligning to TRBD1. CDR1 and CDR2 (germline): SEHNR, FQNEAQ (reference sequence). V was pared by 5 bases and J by 1 base, with 15 bases of the junction left unmatched. The CDR3 covers 18 residues. Here the CDR3 DNA reads TGTGCCAGCAGCCCTAGGGGTCAGGGGGCTATTACGAACACTGAAGCTTTCTTT. Residues: CASSPRGQGAITNTEAFF.

This clonotype turned up a few times. V and J are TRBV12-3 or TRBV12-4 and TRBJ2-1; 9 nucleotides align to TRBD2. After removal of 3 bases from V and 0 bases from J, the junction contained 9 bases not matched to a gene. There are 18 residues in the CDR3. CDR3: CASSFGSGGLSSYNEQFF. For the CDR3, the DNA is TGTGCCAGCAGTTTCGGTAGCGGGGGCTTGAGCTCCTACAATGAGCAGTTCTTC.

The V gene is TRBV6-6, the J gene TRBJ1-4; a weak D match, TRBD1 (6 bases). With 8 bases removed from V and 3 bases from J, the gap between germline ends came to 16 bases. The CDR3 loop spans 15 amino acids. Per the germline V gene, CDR1 is MNHNY and CDR2 is SVGAGI (reference sequence). CDR3 loop: CASGYQGRANEKLFF. CDR3 bases: TGTGCCAGCGGATACCAGGGGAGGGCTAATGAAAAACTGTTTTTT.

This clonotype appeared many times. The chain combines TRBV6-2 or TRBV6-3 with TRBJ1-1; 7 bases are a match to TRBD1. The CDR3 consists of 12 residues. Looked up from germline, CDR1 is MNHEY and CDR2 is SVGEGT. The V and J ends lost 7 bases and 3 bases, in that order; junction bases with no gene match: 2. In DNA form, the CDR3 reads TGTGCCAGCAAGGACAGGTACACTGAAGCTTTCTTT. It specifies CASKDRYTEAFF.

Many counts were recorded for this clonotype. V and J are TRBV6-2 or TRBV6-3 and TRBJ1-5, with a possible D match to TRBD1 (6 bases). The germline CDR1 and CDR2 sequences are MNHEY and SVGEGT. The CDR3 is made up of 16 amino acids. Trimming cost V 0 bases and J 6 bases, with 15 bases left between them. This CDR3 reads CASSYSVRGDSQPQHF. The CDR3 DNA follows: TGTGCCAGCAGTTACTCTGTCAGGGGCGATAGTCAGCCCCAGCATTTT.

Ten or more counts support this clonotype. The chain couples TRBV28 to TRBJ1-2; D call uncertain. The CDR3 runs to 13 residues. Trimming pared 4 bases from V and 2 bases from J, leaving 8 bases between. Germline-derived CDR1 and CDR2 are MDHEN and SYDVKM. CDR3 in amino acids: CASSSGKNYGYTF. CDR3 DNA sequence: TGTGCCAGCAGTTCGGGAAAGAACTATGGCTACACCTTC.

The V call is TRBV6-2 or TRBV6-3, the J call TRBJ1-1; 8 nucleotides agree with TRBD1. J lost 3 bases, V lost 6 bases, and 6 bases had no gene match. This CDR3 is 14 amino acids long. Looked up from germline, CDR1 is MNHEY and CDR2 is SVGEGT. CDR3 sequence: CASRRATGDTEAFF. CDR3 nucleotides: TGTGCCAGCAGACGCGCGACAGGGGACACTGAAGCTTTCTTT.

At least ten counts were recorded for this clonotype. The chain uses TRBV18 and TRBJ2-6, with D possibly TRBD2 on 5 matching bases. The CDR3 totals 15 residues. V lost 5 bases, J lost 0 bases, and 8 bases lay in between. Germline lookup yields CDR1 KGHSH and CDR2 LQKENI. The CDR3 nucleotides read TGTGCCAGCTCAATGGGAGACTCTGGGGCCAACGTCCTGACTTTC. Protein product: CASSMGDSGANVLTF.

The genes are TRBV11-2 and TRBJ1-2; D ambiguous. Germline assignment: CDR1 SGHAT and CDR2 FQNNGV. The CDR3 extends over 12 amino acids. V lost 5 bases and J 4 bases, leaving 8 bases between the germline ends. CDR3 nucleotides: TGTGCCAGCAGCCCCTCGGGCTATGGCTACACCTTC. It yields the protein CASSPSGYGYTF.

This clonotype came up once. A junction end diverges from the germline sequence, so it may reflect a read error. The chain combines TRBV7-2 with TRBJ1-3; D possibly corresponds to TRBD1 (6 bases). The CDR3 consists of 13 residues. Germline CDR1 reads SGHTA; CDR2 reads FQGNSA. The CDR3 loop reads CASSPGDWKHHIF. In DNA form, the CDR3 reads TGTGCCAGCAGTCCAGGGGACTGGAAACACCATATATTT.

This clonotype was detected only a few times. The chain is built from TRBV6-2 or TRBV6-3 and TRBJ2-7, with D perhaps assigned TRBD1 or TRBD2 (5 bases each). The CDR3 is made up of 14 amino acids. Germline V gives CDR1 MNHEY, CDR2 SVGEGT. The V end lost 5 bases, the J end lost 3 bases, and 14 bases lay between the germline ends. The CDR3 DNA follows: TGTGCCAGCAGTCAACCCCCGAGGGGCTACGAGCAGTACTTC. It translates to CASSQPPRGYEQYF.

This clonotype has more than one count but fewer than ten. The chain employs TRBV11-2 and TRBJ1-5; 12 bases are shared with TRBD1. V shed 5 bases and J 2 bases; nucleotides not matched to a gene: 10. Germline V lookup: CDR1 SGHAT, CDR2 FQNNGV. This CDR3 contains 18 residues. The CDR3 DNA follows: TGTGCCAGCAGCCCGGGGACAGGGGGCTCCCTAGGCAATCAGCCCCAGCATTTT. Residues: CASSPGTGGSLGNQPQHF.

This clonotype was observed once. This rearrangement joins TRBV27 to TRBJ2-7, with 12 bases fitting TRBD2. Per the germline V gene, CDR1 is MNHEY and CDR2 is SMNVEV (reference sequence). This CDR3 is built from 18 residues. The V gene end was trimmed by 5 bases and the J gene end by 3 bases; junction bases not matched to a gene: 14. The CDR3 here is CASSLKRTSGAKFYEQYF. The CDR3 DNA reads TGTGCCAGCAGTCTCAAGAGGACTAGCGGGGCCAAGTTCTACGAGCAGTACTTC.